The 32 T cell receptor beta chains in this list originate from one sample, sequenced in a study of shared clonotypes between healthy human individuals. Assay: immunoSEQ multiplex PCR; the TCRdb copy retains only in-frame clones and omits some. The table records 2.3 million or so clones, 85% to 95% of them present only once. Sequencing used naive CD4+ T cells from PBMCs. Stated subset: CD45RA+ positively selected. The receptors were sampled from a man younger than 30 in good health. Some clones in this sample may be carry-over from other donors' samples.

The V gene is TRBV6-1, the J gene TRBJ1-2; tentatively, D is TRBD1 (6 bases). V dropped 4 bases and J dropped 4 bases, with 16 bases sitting between them. The CDR3 loop spans 15 amino acids. Germline V gene sequence: CDR1 MNHNS, CDR2 SASEGT. Here the CDR3 reads CASSGGQSRLYGYTF. DNA of the CDR3: TGTGCCAGCAGTGGGGGGCAGTCCAGGCTCTATGGCTACACCTTC.

The V and J genes are TRBV5-1 and TRBJ1-1; D is ambiguous. The V gene lost 3 bases and the J gene lost 0 bases, with 12 bases spanning the gap. The CDR3 length is 15 residues. Germline V gene data show CDR1 as SGHRS and CDR2 as YFSETQ. The CDR3 DNA follows: TGCGCCAGCAGCTACGAAGGGAATATGAACACTGAAGCTTTCTTT. Its translation: CASSYEGNMNTEAFF.

The genes are TRBV18 and TRBJ2-2, with D perhaps TRBD2 (5 bases). Germline V gene lookup returns CDR1 KGHSH and CDR2 LQKENI. Between the trimmed V and J ends, which lost 8 bases and 2 bases, there was a span of 12 bases. This CDR3 is 14 amino acids long. The CDR3 nucleotides read TGTGCCAGCCGGTCCGGACTTAACACCGGGGAGCTGTTTTTT. Translation: CASRSGLNTGELFF.

This rearrangement joins TRBV4-1 to TRBJ2-4, with D perhaps matching TRBD1 or TRBD2 (5 bases each). V was clipped by 5 bases and J by 8 bases, with 19 bases between them. CDR3 length equals 15 residues. CDR1 and CDR2 from the germline V gene are MGHRA and YSYEKL. In DNA, the CDR3 is TGCGCCAGCAGCGTTACGGGGCTAGGAGTAGACATTCAGTACTTC. Translating it yields CASSVTGLGVDIQYF.

CDR3 in amino acids: CASSQEPSGEETQYF. The CDR3 DNA is TGCGCCAGCAGCCAAGAACCTAGCGGTGAGGAAACCCAGTACTTC. The chain is built from TRBV4-3 and TRBJ2-5; 7 nucleotides agree with TRBD2. The junction had 9 bases not matched to a gene; V was cut back by 0 bases and J by 8 bases. Germline assignment: CDR1 LGHNA and CDR2 YSLEER. The CDR3 is made up of 15 amino acids.

This rearrangement joins TRBV5-6 to TRBJ2-7, with 14 bases that match TRBD2. Germline loops: CDR1 SGHDT, CDR2 YYEEEE. The CDR3 loop spans 15 amino acids. V lost 1 base and J lost 7; bases outside the gene matches: 4. CDR3 loop: CASSLWGLAGVEQYF. The CDR3 DNA is TGTGCCAGCAGCTTGTGGGGACTAGCGGGAGTTGAGCAGTACTTC.

The chain recombines TRBV28 with TRBJ2-3; a weak D match, TRBD2 (5 bases). The CDR3 has 16 residues. CDR1 is MDHEN and CDR2 is SYDVKM in the germline V gene. Trimming pared 6 bases from V and 3 bases from J, leaving 19 bases between. The CDR3 DNA sequence: TGTGCCAGCAGCCTTAGGTCTTTAAGGAGGACAGATACGCAGTATTTT. Its translation is CASSLRSLRRTDTQYF. Drawing the rest from reference TRBV28 and TRBJ2-3, the complete variable domain is DVKVTQSSRYLVKRTGEKVFLECVQDMDHENMFWYRQDPGLGLRLIYFSYDVKMKEKGDIPEGYSVSREKKERFSLILESASTNQTSMYLCASSLRSLRRTDTQYFGPGTRLTVL.

J is TRBJ1-1 and V is TRBV29-1, with a weak D call TRBD1 (6 bases). Trimming took 1 base from V and 1 from J, leaving 7 bases between them. This CDR3 has 13 residues. Germline V CDR1 and CDR2: SQVTM, ANQGSEA. CDR3 loop: CSVEGDKNTEAFF. The DNA of the CDR3 is TGCAGCGTTGAAGGGGACAAGAACACTGAAGCTTTCTTT.

V is TRBV28 and J is TRBJ1-5, with D perhaps matching TRBD1 (5 bases). This CDR3 spans 14 amino acids. The V and J ends lost 5 bases and 4 bases respectively, with 12 bases between them. Per the germline V gene, CDR1 is MDHEN and CDR2 is SYDVKM. CDR3 sequence: CASSVDRGNQPQHF. The DNA of the CDR3 is TGTGCCAGCAGTGTTGACAGAGGTAATCAGCCCCAGCATTTT.

This chain links TRBV18 with TRBJ2-7; 12 nucleotides match TRBD1. V lost 5 bases and J lost 9; bases outside the gene matches: 5. Germline V lookup: CDR1 KGHSH, CDR2 LQKENI. This CDR3 is built from 13 residues. The CDR3 DNA reads as TGTGCCAGCTCAGGGGACAGGGGGCGATCGCAGTACTTC. Translated, it gives CASSGDRGRSQYF.

The chain recombines TRBV28 with TRBJ1-4; D is possibly TRBD1 (5 bases). The V gene lost 2 bases and the J gene lost 8 bases, with 15 bases spanning the gap. The germline gives CDR1 MDHEN, CDR2 SYDVKM. The CDR3 length is 15 residues. CDR3 bases: TGTGCCAGCAGTTTACTCTGGGGGGTCGGGGAAAAACTGTTTTTT. This sequence encodes CASSLLWGVGEKLFF. The complete variable domain, with remaining parts taken from reference TRBV28 and TRBJ1-4, reads DVKVTQSSRYLVKRTGEKVFLECVQDMDHENMFWYRQDPGLGLRLIYFSYDVKMKEKGDIPEGYSVSREKKERFSLILESASTNQTSMYLCASSLLWGVGEKLFFGSGTQLSVL.

This clone has a single count. The rearrangement uses TRBV28 and TRBJ2-2; 7 bases agree with TRBD2. Germline values: CDR1 MDHEN, CDR2 SYDVKM. CDR3 size: 14 residues. Trimming cost V 10 bases and J 1 base; bases outside gene matches: 6. The CDR3 coding sequence is TGTGCCACCTGGGGAGGGTGGAACACCGGGGAGCTGTTTTTT. This encodes CATWGGWNTGELFF.

The rearrangement links TRBV27 to TRBJ2-7, with D hard to call. Germline V CDR1 and CDR2: MNHEY, SMNVEV (reference sequence). The ends were cut back, 3 bases at V and 5 bases at J, with 11 bases in the middle. CDR3 size: 13 residues. The CDR3 sequence: CASSFLVRHEQYF. As DNA, the CDR3 is TGTGCCAGCAGTTTTCTAGTGCGACACGAGCAGTACTTC.

CDR3: CASKEERSNQPQHF. Written as DNA, the CDR3 is TGTGCCAGCAAGGAGGAGAGGAGCAATCAGCCCCAGCATTTT. V and J are TRBV6-6 and TRBJ1-5, with D uncertain. The V gene lost 7 bases and the J gene lost 1 base, with 11 bases spanning the gap. CDR1 MNHNY and CDR2 SVGAGI come from the germline V gene (reference sequence). This CDR3 is 14 amino acids long.

This clone has more than one count but fewer than ten. This chain uses TRBV28 with TRBJ1-1; D call uncertain. V lost 3 bases and J 1 base, leaving 12 bases between the germline ends. CDR1 is MDHEN and CDR2 is SYDVKM in the germline V gene. The CDR3 runs 15 residues. The CDR3 reads CASSFSSSWNTEAFF. Here the CDR3 DNA reads TGTGCCAGCAGTTTTTCCTCCAGTTGGAACACTGAAGCTTTCTTT.

The chain is built from TRBV14 and TRBJ1-2; no definite D call. Germline CDR1 is SGHDN and CDR2 is FVKESK. The CDR3 length is 14 residues. V gave up 2 bases and J gave up 0 bases, with 7 bases separating them. This chain's CDR3 is CASSQHLANYGYTF. For the CDR3, the DNA is TGTGCCAGCAGCCAACACTTAGCTAACTATGGCTACACCTTC.

Only one count was recorded for this clone. The CDR3 sequence is CASSFVRGSPNYGYTF. CDR3 coding DNA: TGTGCCAGCAGCTTTGTCAGGGGATCGCCCAACTATGGCTACACCTTC. The rearrangement uses TRBV5-5 and TRBJ1-2, with D possibly being TRBD1 (6 bases). V dropped 2 bases and J dropped 2 bases, with 16 bases sitting between them. Looked up from germline, CDR1 is SGHKS and CDR2 is YYEKEE (reference sequence). The CDR3 is made up of 16 amino acids.

The gene calls are TRBV4-1 and TRBJ2-3; TRBD2 aligns across 9 bases. CDR3 length equals 15 residues. Germline CDR1 reads MGHRA; CDR2 reads YSYEKL. Germline trimming cut 4 bases from V and 6 bases from J; bases unmatched to any gene: 8. The CDR3 DNA reads as TGCGCCAGCAGCCTTAGCGGGAGTCCTCTCGATACGCAGTATTTT. Residues: CASSLSGSPLDTQYF.

In this sample, this clone turned up once. The chain joins TRBV6-5 to TRBJ2-4; TRBD1 agrees at 9 bases. In germline, CDR1 is MNHEY, CDR2 SVGAGI. J lost 2 bases, V lost 6 bases, and 5 bases had no gene match. This CDR3 has 15 amino acids. DNA for the CDR3: TGTGCCAGCAGGGTCGACAGGGGGTCCAAAAACATTCAGTACTTC. Its translation is CASRVDRGSKNIQYF.

The J gene is TRBJ2-7, the V gene TRBV12-1; no DNA check was done on the table's D call, TRBD2. TRBV12-1 has pseudogene status. The CDR3 sequence is 10 residues long. For the CDR3, the DNA is TGTGCCAGCATCTCTTACGAGCAGTACTTC. This translates into CASISYEQYF.

This sequence joins TRBV6-1 and TRBJ1-5; 10 bases are a match to TRBD1. The CDR3 has 13 residues. V trimming: 5 bases; J trimming: 8 bases; junction bases outside the gene matches: 3. CDR1 and CDR2 (germline): MNHNS, SASEGT. CDR3 sequence: CASSRTGGEPQHF. In DNA, the CDR3 is TGTGCCAGCAGTCGGACAGGGGGGGAGCCCCAGCATTTT.

This clone was detected once. J is TRBJ2-7 and V is TRBV9; 8 nucleotides line up with TRBD1. CDR3 size: 15 residues. Losses at the gene ends were 3 bases for V and 3 bases for J; bases not matched to a gene: 8. Germline CDR1 is SGDLS and CDR2 is YYNGEE. CDR3 loop: CASSGGEGQVYEQYF. The CDR3 coding sequence is TGTGCCAGCAGCGGGGGCGAGGGACAGGTCTACGAGCAGTACTTC.

V usage is TRBV7-3 and J usage is TRBJ2-1; TRBD2 matches 9 bases. Germline CDR1 is SGHTA and CDR2 is FQGTGA. The CDR3 loop spans 15 amino acids. V shed 6 bases and J 6 bases; nucleotides not matched to a gene: 9. The CDR3 is CASSRSGRPGNEQFF. CDR3 bases: TGTGCCAGCAGTCGAAGCGGGAGGCCGGGCAATGAGCAGTTCTTC.

Concerning this clone itself: The same CDR3 arises from other DNA sequences in this sample as well. The chain recombines TRBV5-1 with TRBJ1-2; TRBD1 is a possible D gene (6 bases). Trimming removed 3 bases at V and 3 bases at J, with 9 bases between. The germline V gene has CDR1 SGHRS and CDR2 YFSETQ. CDR3 length equals 13 residues. The CDR3 is CASSSDRYYGYTF. The CDR3 bases are TGCGCCAGCAGCTCGGACAGATACTATGGCTACACCTTC.

The rearrangement uses TRBV28 and TRBJ1-2; D gene uncertain. Between the trimmed V and J ends, which lost 5 bases and 4 bases, there was a span of 14 bases. CDR3 length: 14 residues. Looked up from germline, CDR1 is MDHEN and CDR2 is SYDVKM. CDR3 sequence: CASSIRGGIYGYTF. Here the CDR3 DNA reads TGTGCCAGCAGTATTCGGGGAGGGATCTATGGCTACACCTTC.

V gene TRBV5-1 combines with J gene TRBJ1-1; D call uncertain. Trimming pared 2 bases from V and 2 bases from J, leaving 10 bases between. Germline V gene lookup returns CDR1 SGHRS and CDR2 YFSETQ. This CDR3 has 14 amino acids. CDR3: CASSFIGPNTEAFF. CDR3 nucleotide sequence: TGCGCCAGCAGCTTTATTGGGCCTAACACTGAAGCTTTCTTT.

V usage is TRBV6-5 and J usage is TRBJ1-1; possible D gene TRBD1, 6 bases. Germline lookup yields CDR1 MNHEY and CDR2 SVGAGI. This CDR3 is built from 15 residues. The germline V and J ends were trimmed by 7 bases and 10 bases, with 25 bases remaining between them. The CDR3 reads CASTPQGIYRGGAFF. The DNA for the CDR3 is TGTGCCAGCACCCCCCAGGGGATTTACCGAGGGGGAGCTTTCTTT.

V is TRBV2 and J is TRBJ1-5; D unresolved. V was pared by 3 bases and J by 6 bases, with 6 bases between. The CDR3 consists of 12 residues. Germline CDR1 is SNHLY and CDR2 is FYNNEI. The CDR3 spells CASSESPQPQHF. The DNA for the CDR3 is TGTGCCAGCAGTGAGAGTCCTCAGCCCCAGCATTTT.

The CDR3 DNA is TGTGCCAGCAGCTTATCGGCAGTTTCACCCTACGAGCAGTACTTC. Protein: CASSLSAVSPYEQYF. This chain joins TRBV7-8 and TRBJ2-7; no definite D call. V lost 2 bases to trimming and J lost 2 bases, with 13 bases between them. Germline V lookup: CDR1 SGHVS, CDR2 FQNEAQ. The CDR3 is made up of 15 amino acids. Using reference TRBV7-8 and TRBJ2-7 for the parts outside the CDR3, the full variable domain is GAGVSQSPRYKVAKRGQDVALRCDPISGHVSLFWYQQALGQGPEFLTYFQNEAQLDKSGLPSDRFFAERPEGSVSTLKIQRTQQEDSAVYLCASSLSAVSPYEQYFGPGTRLTVT.

The chain employs TRBV19 and TRBJ1-5; tentative D call: TRBD1 (6 bases). V dropped 3 bases and J dropped 1 base, with 19 bases sitting between them. The V gene's germline CDR1 is LNHDA and CDR2 SQIVND (reference sequence). The CDR3 has 18 amino acids. CDR3 residues: CASSILGAARLSNQPQHF. The CDR3, as DNA: TGTGCCAGTAGTATTCTGGGGGCAGCCCGATTGAGCAATCAGCCCCAGCATTTT.

The V and J genes are TRBV28 and TRBJ1-2, with TRBD1 identical over 7 bases. V lost 5 bases, J lost 4 bases, and 7 bases stayed unmatched. The CDR3 consists of 14 residues. Germline V gene lookup returns CDR1 MDHEN and CDR2 SYDVKM. The CDR3 loop reads CASSVPGGRYGYTF. CDR3 sequence (DNA): TGTGCCAGCAGTGTCCCAGGGGGTCGCTATGGCTACACCTTC.

CDR3 in amino acids: CASSAGGTSGLSYNEQFF. DNA of the CDR3: TGTGCCAGCAGCGCAGGAGGGACTAGCGGCCTCTCCTACAATGAGCAGTTCTTC. The chain couples TRBV7-6 to TRBJ2-1; TRBD2 aligns across 11 bases. Germline CDR1 reads SGHVS; CDR2 reads FNYEAQ. V lost 5 bases and J lost 0; bases outside the gene matches: 9. This CDR3 contains 18 residues.